These 23 T cell receptor beta chains were sequenced from one sample in a study of T cells in Graves' hyperthyroidism and ophthalmopathy. TCR beta CDR3 regions were amplified from RNA. A set of HTBI primers served as the primers for a first-round RT-PCR of the TCR CDR3. TCRdb called the multiplex PCR reads again in MiXCR, with one record for every CDR3 protein. This sample has approximately 34,000 distinct CDR3 sequences, with about 53% found just once. Sequenced sample: blood. The receptor set was obtained from a woman between 35 and 50 years old with Graves' ophthalmopathy.

A word on this clonotype: One end of the junction varies from germline; a read error may be responsible. J is TRBJ2-1 and V is TRBV19; D assignment may be TRBD1 or TRBD2 (5 bases each). Germline loops: CDR1 LNHDA, CDR2 SQIVND (reference sequence). The CDR3 is 16 residues long. The CDR3 coding sequence is TGTGCCAGTAGTACCCGAAGGGGACGCTCCTACAATGGGCAGTTCTTC. It encodes CASSTRRGRSYNGQFF.

V usage is TRBV7-2 and J usage is TRBJ2-7, with TRBD1 matching over 7 bases. J was trimmed by 2 bases and V by 3 bases; bases with no gene match: 1. Germline CDR1 reads SGHTA; CDR2 reads FQGNSA. The CDR3 runs to 13 residues. CDR3 DNA sequence: TGTGCCAGCAGCTTTGACAGGGCCTACGAGCAGTACTTC. Its translation is CASSFDRAYEQYF.

This clonotype was picked up many times. The chain joins TRBV7-2 to TRBJ2-7, with D unclear. The germline V and J ends were trimmed by 5 bases and 3 bases, with 14 bases remaining between them. Germline CDR1 is SGHTA and CDR2 is FQGNSA. The CDR3 has 14 amino acids. The CDR3 loop is CASSPPAQNYEQYF. CDR3 nucleotide sequence: TGTGCCAGCAGCCCCCCGGCGCAGAACTACGAGCAGTACTTC.

CDR3 nucleotide sequence: TGCAGTGTGGCCGGGGGGGCTGGAACAGATACGCAGTATTTT. Residues: CSVAGGAGTDTQYF. The V and J genes are TRBV20-1 and TRBJ2-3; 8 bases line up with TRBD2. Germline V CDR1 and CDR2: DFQATT, SNEGSKA (reference sequence). This CDR3 is built from 14 residues. V was clipped by 7 bases and J by 3 bases; unmatched bases: 9.

This clonotype was counted between two and nine times. V usage is TRBV27 and J usage is TRBJ1-3; D call uncertain. V was trimmed by 0 bases and J by 0 bases, leaving 12 bases between them. Germline lookup yields CDR1 MNHEY and CDR2 SMNVEV (reference sequence). This CDR3 has 17 amino acids. CDR3 sequence: CASSLSLELSSGNTIYF. In DNA, the CDR3 is TGTGCCAGCAGTTTATCGTTAGAACTCTCCTCTGGAAACACCATATATTTT.

The genes are TRBV5-1 and TRBJ1-2; D unclear. The V gene lost 2 bases and the J gene lost 4 bases, with 18 bases spanning the gap. CDR1 is SGHRS, CDR2 YFSETQ, per germline. There are 16 residues in the CDR3. In DNA, the CDR3 is TGCGCCAGCAGCTTACGCCCAGAGGGCCTTTTCTATGGCTACACCTTC. Translated, it gives CASSLRPEGLFYGYTF.

This clonotype is labeled as medium-sized. The J gene is TRBJ2-1, the V gene TRBV20-1; 9 bases are a match to TRBD2. The germline gives CDR1 DFQATT, CDR2 SNEGSKA (reference sequence). The length of the CDR3 is 14 residues. Trimming cost V 3 bases and J 8 bases; bases outside gene matches: 8. This chain's CDR3 is CSARPGLAGYEQFF. Written as DNA, the CDR3 is TGCAGTGCTAGGCCGGGACTAGCAGGGTATGAGCAGTTCTTC.

V gene TRBV25-1 combines with J gene TRBJ2-7; tentative D call: TRBD2 (5 bases). V was trimmed by 1 base and J by 2 bases, leaving 12 bases between them. Germline lookup yields CDR1 MGHDK and CDR2 SYGVNS. The CDR3 consists of 15 residues. The CDR3 region is CASSELGVSPYEQYF. The CDR3 DNA follows: TGTGCCAGCAGTGAATTGGGAGTTTCCCCCTACGAGCAGTACTTC.

This clonotype was detected only once. V gene TRBV5-1 combines with J gene TRBJ2-7; D possibly matches TRBD1 or TRBD2 (6 bases each). CDR1 and CDR2 (germline): SGHRS, YFSETQ. The CDR3 runs to 13 residues. V lost 0 bases and J 7 bases, leaving 11 bases between the germline ends. CDR3 region: CASSLAGAQEQYF. The CDR3 bases are TGCGCCAGCAGCTTGGCGGGGGCCCAAGAGCAGTACTTC.

A word on this clonotype: At one boundary the junction diverges from the germline segment, which might be a read error. The CDR3 loop is CASSTMDSAGEQHF. The CDR3 DNA sequence: TGTGCCAGCAGCACTATGGACTCCGCCGGGGAGCAGCACTTC. J is TRBJ2-7 and V is TRBV7-2; the D gene is possibly TRBD2 (5 bases). There are 14 residues in the CDR3. Germline CDR1 reads SGHTA; CDR2 reads FQGNSA.

The genes are TRBV7-6 and TRBJ1-2; no firm D call. The CDR3 runs 14 residues. Trimming removed 1 base at V and 4 bases at J, with 10 bases between. Germline V CDR1 and CDR2: SGHVS, FNYEAQ. The CDR3 DNA reads as TGTGCCAGCAGCTTAGGTCCGGATGTCTATGGCTACACCTTC. Translating it yields CASSLGPDVYGYTF.

This clonotype was counted at least ten times. The chain is built from TRBV5-4 and TRBJ2-7; a possible D gene is TRBD1 (6 bases). The ends were cut back, 0 bases at V and 4 bases at J, with 14 bases in the middle. CDR3 length: 15 amino acids. The germline CDR1 and CDR2 sequences are SGHNT and YYREEE (reference sequence). The CDR3 region has the DNA TGTGCCAGCAGCTTGGGTCCCAGGGGAGAGTACGAGCAGTACTTC. Amino acids: CASSLGPRGEYEQYF.

This clonotype was found many times. The chain couples TRBV12-3 or TRBV12-4 to TRBJ2-3; a possible D gene is TRBD1 (6 bases). The ends were cut back, 4 bases at V and 1 base at J, with 12 bases in the middle. This CDR3 contains 15 residues. CDR3 coding DNA: TGTGCCAGCAGTTCCGGGACACACCGCACAGATACGCAGTATTTT. It encodes CASSSGTHRTDTQYF.

Note on this clonotype: The CDR3 does not close with the conserved phenylalanine or tryptophan, likely indicating a read error. The rearrangement uses TRBV9 and TRBJ2-1; D ambiguous. Trimming removed 4 bases at V and 11 bases at J, with 19 bases between. CDR3 length: 14 residues. The germline V gene has CDR1 SGDLS and CDR2 YYNGEE. The CDR3 sequence: CASSLLPERHKQFC. In nucleotides, the CDR3 is TGTGCCAGCAGCCTTCTGCCTGAGCGCCATAAGCAGTTCTGC.

This clonotype was observed many times. The chain is built from TRBV6-5 and TRBJ2-7; possibly TRBD1 or TRBD2 for D (6 bases each). In germline, CDR1 is MNHEY, CDR2 SVGAGI. The CDR3 consists of 14 residues. The V gene lost 1 base and the J gene lost 1 base, with 8 bases spanning the gap. CDR3 protein: CASSYWGASYEQYF. Here the CDR3 DNA reads TGTGCCAGCAGTTACTGGGGGGCTTCCTACGAGCAGTACTTC.

The J gene is TRBJ2-2, the V gene TRBV7-2, with 13 bases identical to TRBD2. CDR3 length: 16 residues. CDR1 is SGHTA and CDR2 is FQGNSA in the germline V gene. J gave up 7 bases and V 6 bases, and 8 bases lay outside the gene matches. CDR3 sequence (DNA): TGTGCCAGCAGAACCGGGACTAGCGGGAAAGGCGGGGAGCTGTTTTTT. Translation: CASRTGTSGKGGELFF. The complete variable domain, with remaining parts taken from reference TRBV7-2 and TRBJ2-2, reads GAGVSQSPSNKVTEKGKDVELRCDPISGHTALYWYRQSLGQGLEFLIYFQGNSAPDKSGLPSDRFSAERTGGSVSTLTIQRTQQEDSAVYLCASRTGTSGKGGELFFGEGSRLTVL.

The chain recombines TRBV11-3 with TRBJ1-5; D not resolved. The CDR3 is made up of 14 amino acids. Trimming pared 0 bases from V and 14 bases from J, leaving 17 bases between. Germline assignment: CDR1 SGHNT and CDR2 YENEEA. The CDR3 bases are TGTGCCAGCAGCTTAGAGTTAGGAGTGGGTTACGAGCATTTT. The encoded protein is CASSLELGVGYEHF.

Comment on this clonotype: One end of the junction varies from germline; a read error may be responsible. The chain combines TRBV9 with TRBJ2-5; 9 positions agree with TRBD1. Germline V CDR1 and CDR2: SGDLS, YYNGEE. The CDR3 sequence is 17 residues long. CDR3 loop: CTSSVEGGTGPQGTQYF. CDR3 nucleotide sequence: TGTACCAGCAGCGTAGAAGGGGGGACAGGGCCCCAAGGGACCCAGTACTTC.

The chain links TRBV29-1 to TRBJ1-1, with D possibly TRBD1 on 6 matching bases. Germline V gene data show CDR1 as SQVTM and CDR2 as ANQGSEA. V dropped 2 bases and J dropped 2 bases, with 15 bases sitting between them. This CDR3 comprises 15 residues. The CDR3, as DNA: TGCAGCGTTGAAAATCGGAGGACAGCCAACACTGAAGCTTTCTTT. Translated: CSVENRRTANTEAFF. Using reference TRBV29-1 and TRBJ1-1 for the parts outside the CDR3, the full variable domain is SAVISQKPSRDICQRGTSLTIQCQVDSQVTMMFWYRQQPGQSLTLIATANQGSEATYESGFVIDKFPISRPNLTFSTLTVSNMSPEDSSIYLCSVENRRTANTEAFFGQGTRLTVV.

The chain links TRBV6-4 to TRBJ2-5; 7 nucleotides align to TRBD1. J lost 2 bases, V lost 4 bases, and 4 bases had no gene match. The germline V gene encodes CDR1 MRHNA and CDR2 SNTAGT. The CDR3 has 14 amino acids. The DNA for the CDR3 is TGTGCCAGCAGTGCCACAGGGGCGCAAGAGACCCAGTACTTC. Its protein product is CASSATGAQETQYF.

This clonotype has just one count. The J gene is TRBJ1-6, the V gene TRBV20-1; tentative D call: TRBD1 (5 bases). Deletions cut 0 bases from V and 5 bases from J, with 14 bases between. The CDR3 is 16 amino acids. Germline CDR1 DFQATT, CDR2 SNEGSKA (reference sequence). CDR3 protein: CSARDLAGLHNSPLHF. The CDR3 bases are TGCAGTGCTAGAGATCTAGCGGGACTCCATAATTCACCCCTCCACTTT.

The sample holds many counts of this clonotype. The chain combines TRBV29-1 with TRBJ2-6, with D possibly TRBD2 on 7 matching bases. V dropped 4 bases and J dropped 4 bases, with 14 bases sitting between them. The CDR3 has 15 amino acids. Germline lookup yields CDR1 SQVTM and CDR2 ANQGSEA. CDR3 sequence (DNA): TGCAGCGTTGTAAGAGGGGGGGCCGGGGCCAACGTCCTGACTTTC. Protein product: CSVVRGGAGANVLTF.

The chain employs TRBV19 and TRBJ1-4, with D possibly being TRBD1 (6 bases). The CDR3 runs 14 residues. CDR1 is LNHDA, CDR2 SQIVND, per germline (reference sequence). V was pared by 8 bases and J by 0 bases, with 10 bases between. CDR3 DNA sequence: TGTGCCAGTTCCAGACAGGCAACTAATGAAAAACTGTTTTTT. It translates to CASSRQATNEKLFF.